Listed here are 26 T cell receptor beta chains from one sample, sequenced in a study of T cells in tuberculosis. Some clones are missing from TCRdb's copy, which holds only in-frame ones; the method was immunoSEQ multiplex PCR. The sample yields tens of thousands of clones, roughly 94% seen once. Input material: PBMCs. Receptors were obtained from a donor aged 10 to 29 with latent tuberculosis or without tuberculosis infection.

This clone has just one count. J is TRBJ1-5 and V is TRBV2; tentative D call: TRBD1 (6 bases). The CDR3 loop spans 16 amino acids. Trimming stripped 5 bases from V and 0 bases from J, with 14 bases between. Germline V lookup: CDR1 SNHLY, CDR2 FYNNEI. The CDR3 spells CASSLRGGISNQPQHF. CDR3 DNA: TGTGCCAGCAGTCTTCGAGGGGGAATTAGCAATCAGCCCCAGCATTTT.

The chain recombines TRBV9 with TRBJ2-1; 7 nucleotides line up with TRBD2. CDR3 length equals 15 residues. Germline CDR1 SGDLS, CDR2 YYNGEE. V was clipped by 3 bases and J by 7 bases; unmatched bases: 10. The CDR3 loop reads CASSEREGLANEQFF. The CDR3, as DNA: TGTGCCAGCAGCGAGAGGGAGGGTTTGGCGAATGAGCAGTTCTTC.

The J gene is TRBJ2-7, the V gene TRBV2; no definite D call. CDR1 is SNHLY, CDR2 FYNNEI, per germline. V was clipped by 3 bases and J by 2 bases, with 8 bases between them. This CDR3 contains 13 residues. CDR3 region: CASSEGAAYEQYF. The DNA of the CDR3 is TGTGCCAGCAGTGAGGGCGCCGCCTACGAGCAGTACTTC.

The V call is TRBV6-5, the J call TRBJ1-2; no reliable D call. V lost 2 bases, J lost 8 bases, and 9 bases lay in between. The CDR3 is 12 residues long. Germline V gene data show CDR1 as MNHEY and CDR2 as SVGAGI. The CDR3 here is CASSYDTYGYTF. CDR3 nucleotides: TGTGCCAGCAGTTACGACACTTACGGCTACACCTTC.

This rearrangement joins TRBV2 to TRBJ1-1; D call uncertain. CDR3 size: 14 residues. CDR1 and CDR2 (germline): SNHLY, FYNNEI. Trimming removed 6 bases at V and 4 bases at J, with 15 bases between. The CDR3 here is CASRSGNAVTEAFF. CDR3 nucleotide sequence: TGTGCCAGCAGATCGGGGAATGCGGTCACTGAAGCTTTCTTT.

As DNA, the CDR3 is TGCGCCAGCAGCGTTAGCGGGAGGATCACCGGGGAGCTGTTTTTT. Residues: CASSVSGRITGELFF. The V and J genes are TRBV5-1 and TRBJ2-2; 10 nucleotides line up with TRBD2. This CDR3 spans 15 amino acids. V lost 4 bases, J lost 4 bases, and 4 bases stayed unmatched. The germline V gene encodes CDR1 SGHRS and CDR2 YFSETQ.

The chain uses TRBV5-6 and TRBJ1-1, with TRBD1 matching over 8 bases. V gave up 5 bases and J gave up 0 bases; unmatched junction bases: 3. The V gene's germline CDR1 is SGHDT and CDR2 YYEEEE. The CDR3 has 14 amino acids. The CDR3 sequence is CASSWDRLNTEAFF. For the CDR3, the DNA is TGTGCCAGCAGTTGGGACAGGTTGAACACTGAAGCTTTCTTT.

The rearrangement uses TRBV7-8 and TRBJ1-1; 10 nucleotides line up with TRBD1. Germline V gene data show CDR1 as SGHVS and CDR2 as FQNEAQ. This CDR3 comprises 15 residues. Trimming at V came to 3 bases and at J to 8 bases, leaving 9 bases not matched to a gene. CDR3 sequence: CASSFRDRGPSEAFF. The DNA for the CDR3 is TGTGCCAGCAGCTTCCGGGACAGGGGTCCTTCCGAAGCTTTCTTT.

J is TRBJ2-1 and V is TRBV19; D perhaps matches TRBD1 (6 bases). CDR1 and CDR2 from the germline V gene are LNHDA and SQIVND (reference sequence). Trimming removed 5 bases at V and 8 bases at J, with 13 bases between. There are 13 residues in the CDR3. CDR3 loop: CASSRQADDEQFF. The CDR3 DNA is TGTGCCAGTAGTCGACAGGCCGACGATGAGCAGTTCTTC.

The chain joins TRBV20-1 to TRBJ1-1; a possible D gene is TRBD1 (5 bases). The CDR3 consists of 11 residues. Trimming removed 5 bases from V and 8 bases from J, with 12 bases in between. Germline CDR1 is DFQATT and CDR2 is SNEGSKA (reference sequence). The CDR3: CSAGGEIEAFF. The CDR3 DNA is TGCAGTGCTGGAGGGGAGATCGAAGCTTTCTTT.

As regards this clone: One junction end disagrees with the germline gene, perhaps due to a read error. The chain carries TRBV5-1 and TRBJ2-1; 7 bases line up with TRBD2. Germline values: CDR1 SGHRS, CDR2 YFSETQ. CDR3 length: 16 residues. CDR3 loop: CASTLAGAHSYSEQFF. For the CDR3, the DNA is TGCGCCAGCACCTTAGCGGGTGCTCACTCCTACAGTGAGCAGTTCTTC. Looking up the rest from reference TRBV5-1 and TRBJ2-1 gives the full variable domain: KAGVTQTPRYLIKTRGQQVTLSCSPISGHRSVSWYQQTPGQGLQFLFEYFSETQRNKGNFPGRFSGRQFSNSRSEMNVSTLELGDSALYLCASTLAGAHSYSEQFFGPGTRLTVL.

V and J are TRBV7-8 and TRBJ2-5, with TRBD1 matching over 11 bases. J gave up 5 bases and V 5 bases, and 4 bases lay outside the gene matches. Germline V gene sequence: CDR1 SGHVS, CDR2 FQNEAQ. The CDR3 is made up of 14 amino acids. The DNA for the CDR3 is TGTGCCAGCAGCGCGGGACAGGGGGAGGAGACCCAGTACTTC. Translated: CASSAGQGEETQYF.

The chain links TRBV10-1 to TRBJ2-5; no firm D call. V lost 1 base, J lost 2 bases, and 5 bases lay in between. CDR1 is WNHNN and CDR2 is SYGVQD in the germline V gene (reference sequence). The CDR3 loop spans 13 amino acids. The CDR3 reads CASSELRQETQYF. Written as DNA, the CDR3 is TGCGCCAGCAGTGAGTTGCGGCAAGAGACCCAGTACTTC.

The chain recombines TRBV9 with TRBJ2-1; 9 bases are a match to TRBD2. V was clipped by 4 bases and J by 5 bases; unmatched bases: 4. The CDR3 loop spans 14 amino acids. Germline V CDR1 and CDR2: SGDLS, YYNGEE. This CDR3 reads CASSSGLAHNEQFF. The CDR3 bases are TGTGCCAGCAGCTCGGGACTAGCCCACAATGAGCAGTTCTTC. The whole variable domain, filled in from reference TRBV9 and TRBJ2-1, reads DSGVTQTPKHLITATGQRVTLRCSPRSGDLSVYWYQQSLDQGLQFLIQYYNGEERAKGNILERFSAQQFPDLHSELNLSSLELGDSALYFCASSSGLAHNEQFFGPGTRLTVL.

The rearrangement uses TRBV10-3 and TRBJ2-1; TRBD2 is a possible D gene (6 bases). This CDR3 has 14 residues. Trimming pared 6 bases from V and 6 bases from J, leaving 15 bases between. In germline, CDR1 is ENHRY, CDR2 SYGVKD. This CDR3 is CAIRSRERPNEQFF. The CDR3 DNA reads as TGTGCCATCAGGTCTCGGGAGCGGCCCAATGAGCAGTTCTTC.

The J gene is TRBJ2-3, the V gene TRBV4-1; 9 bases are shared with TRBD1. Germline loops: CDR1 MGHRA, CDR2 YSYEKL. The V gene end was trimmed by 1 base and the J gene end by 2 bases; junction bases not matched to a gene: 1. The CDR3 is made up of 15 amino acids. The CDR3 nucleotides read TGCGCCAGCAGCCAAGGACAGGGGGTCACAGATACGCAGTATTTT. Translation: CASSQGQGVTDTQYF.

This clone was counted once. The J gene is TRBJ1-1, the V gene TRBV7-2; 7 nucleotides align to TRBD1. The germline V gene has CDR1 SGHTA and CDR2 FQGNSA. V was clipped by 3 bases and J by 0 bases; unmatched bases: 4. The CDR3 runs 15 residues. CDR3 in amino acids: CASSFLQGMNTEAFF. In DNA, the CDR3 is TGTGCCAGCAGCTTCCTACAGGGGATGAACACTGAAGCTTTCTTT.

This chain uses TRBV5-1 with TRBJ1-1; TRBD1 might be the D (5 bases). CDR1 is SGHRS, CDR2 YFSETQ, per germline. This CDR3 is built from 15 residues. Trimming cost V 9 bases and J 6 bases, with 24 bases left between them. CDR3 protein: CATSDGQGEASEAFF. In DNA, the CDR3 is TGCGCCACCTCGGACGGACAAGGCGAGGCATCTGAAGCTTTCTTT.

V gene TRBV13 combines with J gene TRBJ2-7, with 9 nucleotides matching TRBD1. The CDR3 has 14 residues. In germline, CDR1 is PRHDT, CDR2 FYEKMQ (reference sequence). V dropped 6 bases and J dropped 6; count of bases not matched to a gene: 9. The DNA for the CDR3 is TGTGCCAGCAGACTCGGGGGACAGGGTTTCGAGCAGTACTTC. Amino acids: CASRLGGQGFEQYF.

The chain joins TRBV4-2 to TRBJ2-7; TRBD2 matches at 12 bases. V shed 1 base and J 5 bases; nucleotides not matched to a gene: 3. The germline gives CDR1 LGHNA, CDR2 YNFKEQ. This CDR3 is 15 amino acids long. The CDR3 coding sequence is TGTGCCAGCAGCCAAGGACTAGCGGGAGTGGACGAGCAGTACTTC. It yields the protein CASSQGLAGVDEQYF.

In this sample, this clone turned up once. The rearrangement uses TRBV30 and TRBJ2-1; TRBD2 aligns across 7 bases. The CDR3 loop spans 15 amino acids. Per the germline V gene, CDR1 is GTSNPN and CDR2 is SVGIG (reference sequence). Trimming at V came to 4 bases and at J to 2 bases, leaving 8 bases not matched to a gene. CDR3 residues: CAWTSGTTAYNEQFF. The DNA of the CDR3 is TGTGCCTGGACCTCCGGGACTACCGCCTACAATGAGCAGTTCTTC.

V is TRBV5-5 and J is TRBJ1-4, with D possibly matching TRBD1 (5 bases). CDR1 is SGHKS, CDR2 YYEKEE, per germline (reference sequence). The CDR3 is 13 amino acids. V shed 1 base and J shed 5 bases, with 6 bases lying between them. The CDR3 loop reads CASSLRQNEKLFF. As DNA, the CDR3 is TGTGCCAGCAGCTTGCGACAGAATGAAAAACTGTTTTTT.

The genes are TRBV5-8 and TRBJ2-4; a possible D gene is TRBD2 (6 bases). Germline loops: CDR1 SGHTS, CDR2 YDEGEE. The CDR3 length is 15 residues. With 0 bases removed from V and 2 bases from J, the gap between germline ends came to 9 bases. The CDR3 DNA reads TGTGCCAGCAGCTTGGCCGGGGGAACCAAAAACATTCAGTACTTC. As protein: CASSLAGGTKNIQYF.

The chain has TRBV5-4 and TRBJ2-2; 8 bases fit TRBD2. The CDR3 covers 17 residues. V trimming: 2 bases; J trimming: 7 bases; junction bases outside the gene matches: 13. Per germline, CDR1 SGHNT and CDR2 YYREEE (reference sequence). Here the CDR3 reads CASSFSSGTQSGGELFF. CDR3 in DNA: TGTGCCAGCAGCTTTAGTAGCGGGACACAATCGGGCGGGGAGCTGTTTTTT.

The chain carries TRBV4-1 and TRBJ2-3; 7 nucleotides agree with TRBD2. The CDR3 sequence is 16 residues long. Germline CDR1 is MGHRA and CDR2 is YSYEKL. After removal of 2 bases from V and 2 bases from J, the junction contained 7 bases not matched to a gene. DNA for the CDR3: TGCGCCAGCAGCCAAAGACTAGCCTTTTCCACAGATACGCAGTATTTT. Amino acid sequence: CASSQRLAFSTDTQYF.

V gene TRBV5-1 combines with J gene TRBJ2-7; no firm D call. Trimming stripped 6 bases from V and 5 bases from J, with 18 bases between. This CDR3 has 14 amino acids. Germline CDR1 reads SGHRS; CDR2 reads YFSETQ. The CDR3 is CASTRSVLNNEQYF. In nucleotides, the CDR3 is TGCGCCAGCACCCGGTCCGTATTAAATAACGAGCAGTACTTC.